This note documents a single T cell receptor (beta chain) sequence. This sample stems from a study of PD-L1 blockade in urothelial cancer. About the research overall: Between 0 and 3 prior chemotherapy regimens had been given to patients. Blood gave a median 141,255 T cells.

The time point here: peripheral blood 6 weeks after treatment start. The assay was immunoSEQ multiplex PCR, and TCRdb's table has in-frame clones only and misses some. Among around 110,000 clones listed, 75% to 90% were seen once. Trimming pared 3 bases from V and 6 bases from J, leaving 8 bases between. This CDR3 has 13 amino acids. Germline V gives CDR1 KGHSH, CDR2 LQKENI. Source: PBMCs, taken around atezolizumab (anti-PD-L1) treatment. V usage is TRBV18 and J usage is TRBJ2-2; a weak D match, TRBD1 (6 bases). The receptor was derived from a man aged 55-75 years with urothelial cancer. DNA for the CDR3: TGTGCCAGCTCACCCGCAGGGGCCGGGGAGCTGTTTTTT. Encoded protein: CASSPAGAGELFF.